The sequence of this TCR beta chain was determined in a study of response to subunit inactivated influenza vaccine. The study's findings and limits: Authors suggested few new T cells are recruited by each seasonal influenza vaccination.

Using its own MiXCR run on the RT-PCR reads, TCRdb lists one record per CDR3 protein. The repertoire holds roughly 650,000 distinct CDR3 sequences, with approximately 14% as singletons. This clonotype was observed a few times. The antigen is not known. Germline CDR1 KGHSH, CDR2 LQKENI. This CDR3 region has 16 residues. J lost 1 base, V lost 2 bases, and 4 bases had no gene match. The gene calls are TRBV18 and TRBJ2-2; 7 nucleotides agree with TRBD1. This TCR derives from a man aged 50 to 60 who received an inactivated influenza vaccine. Sequenced material: PBMCs from blood, taken about 12 days after vaccination. CDR3 amino acids: CASSPFQGVNTGELFF. In nucleotides, the CDR3 is TGTGCCAGCTCACCATTCCAGGGGGTGAACACCGGGGAGCTGTTTTTT.